This TCR beta chain originates from a study of T cells in Graves' hyperthyroidism and ophthalmopathy (dated by TCRdb to between 2017 and 2020). Regarding the research as a whole: Peripheral blood samples were taken at the time of initial diagnosis, prior to any treatment. After sampling, hyperthyroidism patients received methimazole starting at 30 mg daily, and ophthalmopathy patients received high-dose intravenous methylprednisolone. Prospective prediction of ophthalmopathy was tested in an independent validation cohort consisting of some 18 hyperthyroidism patients and approximately 16 patients who later progressed to ophthalmopathy. The roughly 94 discovery patients were randomly split 7:3 into training and test sets. To identify TCR V-J signatures that set the groups apart, the researchers used a discovery cohort of roughly 100 patients, made up of 43 with Graves' ophthalmopathy and about 55 with stable Graves' hyperthyroidism. According to the paper, TCR Vbeta CDR3 sequencing was carried out on more than 120 peripheral blood samples, which came from fewer than 50 ophthalmopathy, under 80 hyperthyroidism and roughly 17 progressor patients. In several Graves' hyperthyroidism patients, the study also compared T-cell repertoires from thyroid tissue with T-cell repertoires from blood. Broad study findings and their caveats: In cross-validation, a model built on a 13 V-J signature told ophthalmopathy apart from stable hyperthyroidism with less than 90% sensitivity and about 81% specificity, and in testing the same model reached 80%/75%. Most expanded thyroid clonotypes (frequency above 0.001) were also found in blood, which suggests that blood repertoires may mirror thyroid immune responses. In validation, the model predicted progression to ophthalmopathy a median of 6.5 months before onset, with roughly 71% sensitivity and around 76% specificity. Sample size was not statistically predetermined, and blinding of investigators to group allocation was not performed.

V is trimmed back by 3 bases and J by 0 bases, and the junction contains 4 bases that no gene match accounts for. The germline V gene yields MDHEN for CDR1 and SYDVKM for CDR2. The CDR3 goes from the cysteine to the phenylalanine over 16 residues. CDR3 DNA is the only sequence kept; it has 48 bases, read in frame from the first base. Graves' hyperthyroidism was defined as stable when no progression to ophthalmopathy occurred over 18 months of follow-up. Hyperthyroidism patients were newly diagnosed, with disease duration under 2 months, and aged 18 to 65 years. Exclusion was applied to patients with uncontrolled infections, other autoimmune diseases, pregnancy or lactation. Diagnoses relied on clinical symptoms, serum thyroxine and TRAb, thyroid ultrasound and orbital computed tomography. PBMCs were separated from 7.5 to 10 ml of fresh peripheral blood using Ficoll-Paque density gradient centrifugation. Total RNA was extracted using Trizol reagent, and RNA quality was assessed on an Agilent 2100 Bioanalyzer.

This clonotype was found many times. What this receptor recognizes is not known. Per-base qualities were not stored, and no clone one base away is much larger. Amplification of TCR beta CDR3 regions was carried out from RNA transcripts. For the first round of RT-PCR on the TCR CDR3, the HTBI primer set was used together with the Qiagen OneStep RT-PCR kit. Libraries were constructed in a second round of multiplex PCR, after which size selection and purification were carried out. Libraries were sequenced paired-end with 100 bp reads on an Illumina HiSeq2000. In the source study's methods: SOAPnuke was used to process the raw data, throwing out any read that contained adapters or uncalled bases, had a mean Phred below 15, or lacked an exact constant-primer or identifier match. High-quality paired reads were merged with COPE v1.2.5, and unique nucleotide sequences were defined as clonotypes. MiTCR v1.1 was used to align clonotypes to the IMGT TRBV, TRBD and TRBJ reference segments. Analysis was restricted to V-J combinations with a frequency above 0.0001, which covered roughly 99% of repertoires. The TCS score was defined as F50 (clonal expansion) divided by E x V (chaos), with BLOSUM62-based TCRdist calculated between CDR3 peptides within each V-J. Welch's t-statistics and random forest reduced roughly 500 V-J features to roughly 13, which were used in a naive Bayes classifier (R e1071). In TCRdb, the public reads were trimmed at Q25 with fastp and aligned with MiXCR, with productive beta chains retained. Each CDR3 protein appears once, grouped with its most common genes and DNA. These V and J calls are TCRdb output, not the study's own analysis. This sample has 90,000 to 120,000 distinct CDR3 sequences in its table, and 15% to 20% of those were observed once. The ten largest clones capture about 42% of the sample.

The TCR sequence derives from a woman aged 50 to 60 with Graves' hyperthyroidism. The material sequenced was blood. The chain links TRBV28 with TRBJ2-3; 9 middle bases align to TRBD2. Here the CDR3 is given as CASSLTSGSSTDTQYF. The DNA sequence reads TGTGCCAGCAGTTTGACTAGCGGAAGTAGCACAGATACGCAGTATTTT.